These 28 T cell receptor beta chains share one sample of origin, sequenced in a study of T cell responses to AZD1222 COVID-19 vaccine. Repertoires were generated with immunoSEQ multiplex PCR, while TCRdb's copy carries only in-frame clones and drops some. The sample lists about 79,000 clones; around 84% were seen once. This sample comprised peripheral blood, obtained on day 0 of AZD1222 vaccination. The receptors were sampled from an adult in good health.

Only a few counts were recorded for this clone. The chain has TRBV6-8 and TRBJ2-1; 8 bases map to TRBD2. The CDR3 consists of 16 residues. Germline CDR1 is MNHGY and CDR2 is SAAAGT. The junction had 15 bases not matched to a gene; V was cut back by 6 bases and J by 8 bases. The CDR3 DNA is TGTGCCAGCAGGTATTCCCCGGGACTAGAATATCATGAGCAGTTCTTC. Translating it yields CASRYSPGLEYHEQFF.

The chain has TRBV29-1 and TRBJ2-3, with a tentative D call TRBD1 (5 bases). This CDR3 is 14 amino acids long. Between the trimmed V and J ends, which lost 6 bases and 0 bases, there was a span of 13 bases. Germline V gene lookup returns CDR1 SQVTM and CDR2 ANQGSEA. CDR3 sequence reads: CSVAHRTSTDTQYF. The CDR3 DNA reads as TGCAGCGTCGCTCACAGGACGAGCACAGATACGCAGTATTTT.

This sequence joins TRBV5-1 and TRBJ1-3; weak D call: TRBD1 (6 bases). Trimming took 3 bases from V and 8 from J, leaving 15 bases between them. Germline CDR1 and CDR2: SGHRS and YFSETQ. The CDR3 is 14 amino acids. As DNA, the CDR3 is TGCGCCAGCAGCTCGGTGGGGGGCGCAGACACCATATATTTT. It is translated as CASSSVGGADTIYF.

CDR3 nucleotides: TGTGCCAGCAGCCAAGATCTCGGAGGGGGTCCCACTGAAGCTTTCTTT. Protein sequence: CASSQDLGGGPTEAFF. The rearrangement uses TRBV3-1 (or the pseudogene TRBV3-2) and TRBJ1-1; the D gene is possibly TRBD1 (6 bases). This CDR3 contains 16 residues. Between the trimmed V and J ends, which lost 0 bases and 4 bases, there was a span of 15 bases. Germline lookup yields CDR1 LGHDT and CDR2 YNNKEL (reference sequence).

The table lists this clone with a few counts. The chain recombines TRBV20-1 with TRBJ1-2, with D perhaps matching TRBD1 (6 bases). CDR1 is DFQATT and CDR2 is SNEGSKA in the germline V gene (reference sequence). This CDR3 is built from 11 residues. Trimming took 6 bases from V and 7 from J, leaving 12 bases between them. The CDR3 DNA sequence: TGCAGTGCAAGGGGGACGGGTGGCTACACCTTC. This gives the protein CSARGTGGYTF.

This chain joins TRBV27 and TRBJ2-7; D might be TRBD1 or TRBD2, each matching 5 bases. Trimming removed 4 bases at V and 1 base at J, with 8 bases between. CDR1 is MNHEY, CDR2 SMNVEV, per germline (reference sequence). This CDR3 comprises 13 residues. The CDR3 nucleotides are TGTGCCAGCAGTTGGGGCGGGTCCTACGAGCAGTACTTC. Its protein product is CASSWGGSYEQYF.

The rearrangement uses TRBV29-1 and TRBJ2-3; 8 bases fit TRBD2. The J segment lost 1 base and the V segment lost 2 bases, leaving 5 bases of the junction unmatched. CDR1 and CDR2 from the germline V gene are SQVTM and ANQGSEA. The CDR3 totals 15 residues. The CDR3 is CSVESGRHRTDTQYF. In nucleotides, the CDR3 is TGCAGCGTTGAAAGCGGGAGACATCGCACAGATACGCAGTATTTT.

V and J are TRBV6-1 and TRBJ1-1; weak D call: TRBD1 (6 bases). Germline CDR1 MNHNS, CDR2 SASEGT. The ends were cut back, 1 base at V and 2 bases at J, with 14 bases in the middle. The CDR3 has 16 amino acids. The CDR3 here is CASSEVGRGANTEAFF. The CDR3 bases are TGTGCCAGCAGTGAAGTAGGGAGGGGGGCTAACACTGAAGCTTTCTTT.

The chain has TRBV30 and TRBJ1-5; no clear D. This CDR3 is built from 15 residues. Trimming took off 0 bases at V and 1 base at J, with 10 bases between the two ends. CDR1 and CDR2 from the germline V gene are GTSNPN and SVGIG (reference sequence). CDR3 protein: CAWSVGSASNQPQHF. As DNA, the CDR3 is TGTGCCTGGAGTGTCGGGAGCGCGAGCAATCAGCCCCAGCATTTT.

The V gene is TRBV5-1, the J gene TRBJ2-7; 10 bases map to TRBD1. The junction had 7 bases not matched to a gene; V was cut back by 4 bases and J by 0 bases. This CDR3 is built from 16 residues. CDR1 and CDR2 from the germline V gene are SGHRS and YFSETQ. Here the CDR3 DNA reads TGCGCCAGCAGCGGATGGGGACAGGGGAGCTCCTACGAGCAGTACTTC. It codes for CASSGWGQGSSYEQYF.

The J gene is TRBJ1-3, the V gene TRBV6-5; D gene uncertain. V dropped 5 bases and J dropped 0 bases, with 8 bases sitting between them. CDR1 MNHEY and CDR2 SVGAGI come from the germline V gene. The CDR3 length is 14 residues. The CDR3 spells CASSTPSSGNTIYF. CDR3 bases: TGTGCCAGCAGTACACCGAGCTCTGGAAACACCATATATTTT.

This clone appeared a few times. This chain links TRBV7-8 with TRBJ2-7, with a possible D match to TRBD1 (6 bases). Germline CDR1 reads SGHVS; CDR2 reads FQNEAQ. The CDR3 is 14 residues long. Trimming took 6 bases from V and 3 from J, leaving 15 bases between them. The CDR3 sequence: CASSFTRGFYEQYF. The CDR3 region has the DNA TGTGCCAGCAGTTTCACCAGGGGATTCTACGAGCAGTACTTC.

This clone occurred once. The CDR3 loop is CASSPRGGQEKLFF. CDR3 nucleotides: TGCGCCAGCAGCCCTAGAGGGGGTCAAGAAAAACTGTTTTTT. V and J are TRBV5-1 and TRBJ1-4; possibly TRBD1 for D (6 bases). The CDR3 length is 14 residues. V lost 4 bases and J lost 8, with 15 bases in between. The germline CDR1 and CDR2 sequences are SGHRS and YFSETQ.

This sequence joins TRBV6-5 and TRBJ1-2; D uncertain. V was pared by 6 bases and J by 4 bases, with 9 bases between. This CDR3 contains 12 residues. The germline gives CDR1 MNHEY, CDR2 SVGAGI. The CDR3 nucleotides read TGTGCCAGCAGCCGGGAAGGCTATGGCTACACCTTC. It translates to CASSREGYGYTF.

The chain combines TRBV4-1 with TRBJ2-1; perhaps TRBD2 as D (6 bases). The CDR3 is made up of 12 amino acids. Germline V gene sequence: CDR1 MGHRA, CDR2 YSYEKL. The V gene lost 3 bases and the J gene lost 15 bases, with 15 bases spanning the gap. CDR3 region: CASSQEGGGLFF. In DNA, the CDR3 is TGCGCCAGCAGCCAGGAGGGTGGGGGTTTGTTCTTC.

The rearrangement uses TRBV7-8 and TRBJ1-5; 7 bases line up with TRBD1. Germline V gene data show CDR1 as SGHVS and CDR2 as FQNEAQ. The CDR3 has 15 residues. With 5 bases clipped from V and 0 bases from J, the junction kept 4 bases outside the gene matches. CDR3 in amino acids: CASSPGTVSNQPQHF. CDR3 in DNA: TGTGCCAGCAGCCCAGGGACAGTTAGCAATCAGCCCCAGCATTTT.

CDR3 sequence reads: CASSQAQGTTEAFF. The CDR3 region has the DNA TGTGCCAGCAGCCAAGCACAGGGGACCACTGAAGCTTTCTTT. This rearrangement joins TRBV3-1 (or the pseudogene TRBV3-2) to TRBJ1-1; TRBD1 aligns across 7 bases. The CDR3 contains 14 residues. V was pared by 1 base and J by 4 bases, with 3 bases of the junction left unmatched. Germline V gives CDR1 LGHDT, CDR2 YNNKEL (reference sequence).

This clone was found once. The chain uses TRBV11-2 and TRBJ2-2, with no clear D. In germline, CDR1 is SGHAT, CDR2 FQNNGV. CDR3 length: 13 amino acids. With 4 bases removed from V and 6 bases from J, the gap between germline ends came to 9 bases. The CDR3 loop reads CASSSRAAGELFF. Here the CDR3 DNA reads TGTGCCAGCAGCTCTAGGGCAGCCGGGGAGCTGTTTTTT.

For the CDR3, the DNA is TGTGCCAGCAGTTACTCACTGGGGGGAGAAGATACGCAGTATTTT. Protein product: CASSYSLGGEDTQYF. V gene TRBV6-5 combines with J gene TRBJ2-3, with D tentatively TRBD2 (6 bases). Trimming cost V 0 bases and J 5 bases, with 12 bases left between them. Germline V gene lookup returns CDR1 MNHEY and CDR2 SVGAGI. The length of the CDR3 is 15 residues.

This clone is a singleton in its sample. CDR3 bases: TGCGCCAGCAGCTCCGGGACAGGGGGCGCCGACGGGGAGCTGTTTTTT. As protein: CASSSGTGGADGELFF. The V call is TRBV5-1, the J call TRBJ2-2, with 12 bases aligning to TRBD1. Germline-derived CDR1 and CDR2 are SGHRS and YFSETQ. Trimming removed 3 bases from V and 7 bases from J; junction bases left unmatched: 7. The CDR3 has 16 residues.

This sequence joins TRBV5-1 and TRBJ1-1, with a possible D match to TRBD1 (5 bases). Trimming stripped 5 bases from V and 2 bases from J, with 13 bases between. Germline V gene sequence: CDR1 SGHRS, CDR2 YFSETQ. The length of the CDR3 is 14 residues. As DNA, the CDR3 is TGCGCCAGCAGGGGGTCGACAGTTAACACTGAAGCTTTCTTT. This translates into CASRGSTVNTEAFF.

The V call is TRBV7-5, the J call TRBJ1-5; the table's D call, TRBD1, was not checked against the DNA. TRBV7-5 is reported as a pseudogene. This CDR3 is 18 amino acids long. CDR3 nucleotides: TGTGTCAGAAGCTTAGGGAACGCGGACAGGATTAGCAATCAGCCCCAGCATTTT. This sequence encodes CVRSLGNADRISNQPQHF.

The chain carries TRBV10-1 and TRBJ1-1, with TRBD1 as a possible D gene (5 bases). The V and J ends lost 0 bases and 5 bases respectively, with 7 bases between them. Germline CDR1 reads WNHNN; CDR2 reads SYGVQD (reference sequence). The CDR3 spans 13 residues. As DNA, the CDR3 is TGCGCCAGCAGTGAGTCGGGGGGAACTGAAGCTTTCTTT. It encodes CASSESGGTEAFF.

This clone was seen only a few times. This chain connects TRBV7-9 to TRBJ1-5, with unresolved D. The CDR3 sequence is 13 residues long. Per germline, CDR1 SEHNR and CDR2 FQNEAQ (reference sequence). V was shortened by 3 bases and J by 4 bases, with 7 bases between the two germline ends. The CDR3 here is CASSLGENQPQHF. The DNA for the CDR3 is TGTGCCAGCAGCTTGGGTGAGAATCAGCCCCAGCATTTT.

The V call is TRBV7-2, the J call TRBJ2-2; D possibly corresponds to TRBD2 (6 bases). Trimming removed 1 base from V and 8 bases from J, with 8 bases in between. The length of the CDR3 is 13 residues. Germline assignment: CDR1 SGHTA and CDR2 FQGNSA. CDR3 sequence (DNA): TGTGCCAGCAGCTTAGGCGGGGCTGGGGAGCTGTTTTTT. This sequence encodes CASSLGGAGELFF.

This clone showed up just a few times. The chain uses TRBV2 and TRBJ1-2; 7 bases line up with TRBD1. The CDR3 runs 13 residues. Germline values: CDR1 SNHLY, CDR2 FYNNEI. Losses at the gene ends were 3 bases for V and 7 bases for J; bases not matched to a gene: 5. CDR3 amino acids: CASSDRGISGYTF. The DNA for the CDR3 is TGTGCCAGCAGTGACAGGGGGATTAGTGGCTACACCTTC.

J is TRBJ1-5 and V is TRBV30, with D possibly matching TRBD1 (5 bases). The CDR3 totals 13 residues. The germline V and J ends were trimmed by 4 bases and 7 bases, with 14 bases remaining between them. CDR1 GTSNPN and CDR2 SVGIG come from the germline V gene (reference sequence). The CDR3 loop reads CAWTMGGGQPQHF. CDR3 DNA: TGTGCCTGGACGATGGGGGGGGGACAGCCCCAGCATTTT. Full variable domain (outside the CDR3, taken from reference TRBV30 and TRBJ1-5): SQTIHQWPATLVQPVGSPLSLECTVEGTSNPNLYWYRQAAGRGLQLLFYSVGIGQISSEVPQNLSASRPQDRQFILSSKKLLLSDSGFYLCAWTMGGGQPQHFGDGTRLSIL.

The table lists this clone with a few counts. The CDR3 coding sequence is TGTGCCAGCAGTGAAGCTCTGGGACAGGGTGCCGAGCAGTACTTC. It is translated as CASSEALGQGAEQYF. The chain couples TRBV25-1 to TRBJ2-7; 9 nucleotides agree with TRBD1. The CDR3 contains 15 residues. The trim removed 2 bases at V and 6 bases at J, leaving 8 bases unmatched. CDR1 and CDR2 (germline): MGHDK, SYGVNS.